Here is one TCR beta chain with its context. Its antigen remains unidentified. The PCR made use of 60 Vbeta and 13 Jbeta primers. Some clones are missing from TCRdb's copy, which holds only in-frame ones; the method was immunoSEQ multiplex PCR. The sample contains roughly 190,000 clones, roughly 9.5% of which appear only once. This record comes from a study of cytomegalovirus exposure and HLA in healthy donors. General study points: As a later analysis revealed, most CMV-associated TCR beta chains appeared HLA-restricted.

V gave up 2 bases and J gave up 3 bases; unmatched junction bases: 4. The CDR3 contains 14 residues. In germline, CDR1 is GTSNPN, CDR2 SVGIG (reference sequence). The source of this sequence is a woman aged 25 to 39 in good health and CMV-seropositive. Sequences were obtained from PBMCs. This chain connects TRBV30 to TRBJ2-5; 9 nucleotides line up with TRBD1. CDR3 DNA sequence: TGTGCCTGGAGTCTACGGACAGGGGAAGAGACCCAGTACTTC. Protein product: CAWSLRTGEETQYF.